What follows are 14 T cell receptor beta chains derived from one specimen sequenced in a study of neurological immune-mediated disorders. TCRdb re-called the 5' RACE reads with MiXCR, one entry per CDR3 protein. The table includes 80,000 to 95,000 distinct CDR3 sequences, under 4.5% detected once. Sequencing input: PBMCs. The receptors here all came from a woman between 50 and 59 years old with multiple sclerosis.

This clonotype was counted at least ten times. The chain links TRBV6-2 or TRBV6-3 to TRBJ2-3; D is ambiguous. Germline CDR1 is MNHEY and CDR2 is SVGEGT. The V end lost 5 bases, the J end lost 3 bases, and 15 bases lay between the germline ends. The CDR3 totals 15 residues. The chain's CDR3 is CASSLPPRVTDTQYF. The CDR3 nucleotides read TGTGCCAGCAGTCTACCCCCGAGAGTGACAGATACGCAGTATTTT.

The V and J genes are TRBV11-2 and TRBJ2-7, with D possibly TRBD1 on 8 matching bases. The CDR3 loop spans 18 amino acids. Trimming took 2 bases from V and 7 from J, leaving 27 bases between them. Germline V gene sequence: CDR1 SGHAT, CDR2 FQNNGV. The CDR3 region has the DNA TGTGCCAGCAGCTTAACGCCTCGACTAGCAGGGGGCCTCGGGGAGCAGTACTTC. This gives the protein CASSLTPRLAGGLGEQYF.

To note about this clonotype: A much larger clone is a single base away; this may be a read error. The genes are TRBV5-1 and TRBJ2-5; no clear D gene. The CDR3 is 13 amino acids. The germline gives CDR1 SGHRS, CDR2 YFSETQ. The CDR3 is CANSKTAQETQYF. In DNA form, the CDR3 reads TGCGCCAACAGCAAGACGGCCCAAGAGACCCAGTACTTC.

This clonotype has a count of ten or more. The rearrangement uses TRBV20-1 and TRBJ1-5; D is ambiguous. The germline V and J ends were trimmed by 1 base and 2 bases, with 12 bases remaining between them. Germline assignment: CDR1 DFQATT and CDR2 SNEGSKA (reference sequence). The CDR3 contains 15 residues. CDR3: CSARGFGKRNQPQHF. The CDR3 DNA follows: TGCAGTGCTAGAGGATTCGGAAAACGCAATCAGCCCCAGCATTTT.

This clonotype was counted ten times or more. The chain employs TRBV5-1 and TRBJ2-3; tentatively, D is TRBD1 (6 bases). Trimming took off 0 bases at V and 6 bases at J, with 20 bases between the two ends. Per germline, CDR1 SGHRS and CDR2 YFSETQ. CDR3 size: 17 residues. The CDR3 loop is CASSLVPLVGGPDTQYF. The CDR3 region has the DNA TGCGCCAGCAGCTTGGTTCCTCTAGTTGGGGGCCCGGATACGCAGTATTTT.

This clonotype was seen ten or more times. V is TRBV7-9 and J is TRBJ2-7; D is uncertain. Germline V gene sequence: CDR1 SEHNR, CDR2 FQNEAQ (reference sequence). The CDR3 has 12 residues. The V end lost 5 bases, the J end lost 2 bases, and 7 bases lay between the germline ends. CDR3 region: CASSGDTYEQYF. The CDR3, as DNA: TGTGCCAGCAGCGGCGACACCTACGAGCAGTACTTC.

At least ten counts were recorded for this clonotype. The V gene is TRBV25-1, the J gene TRBJ2-3; no reliable D call. Germline CDR1 and CDR2: MGHDK and SYGVNS. Deletions cut 5 bases from V and 5 bases from J, with 11 bases between. This CDR3 region has 13 residues. CDR3 sequence reads: CASSKQYRDTQYF. CDR3 coding DNA: TGTGCCAGCAGTAAACAGTATAGAGATACGCAGTATTTT.

This clonotype was seen repeatedly, ten times or more. This chain joins TRBV27 and TRBJ2-3; 9 bases are a match to TRBD2. After removal of 6 bases from V and 2 bases from J, the junction contained 3 bases not matched to a gene. The CDR3 has 14 amino acids. CDR1 and CDR2 from the germline V gene are MNHEY and SMNVEV (reference sequence). The CDR3 DNA reads as TGTGCCAGCAGCAGCGGGGGGATCACAGATACGCAGTATTTT. This gives the protein CASSSGGITDTQYF.

Ten or more counts support this clonotype. The chain recombines TRBV20-1 with TRBJ2-7; D remains ambiguous. This CDR3 comprises 13 residues. Germline V gives CDR1 DFQATT, CDR2 SNEGSKA (reference sequence). V was shortened by 4 bases and J by 1 base, with 11 bases between the two germline ends. CDR3 bases: TGCAGTGCTAAAACAATTCCATCCTACGAGCAGTACTTC. Its protein is CSAKTIPSYEQYF.

This clonotype was seen more than once but under ten times. A read error may explain this, as a much larger clone is one base away. The final CDR3 position lacks the conserved phenylalanine or tryptophan, pointing to a likely read error. The V and J genes are TRBV10-3 and TRBJ1-1, with D uncertain. Trimming took 1 base from V and 3 from J, leaving 18 bases between them. CDR3 size: 17 residues. CDR1 and CDR2 (germline): ENHRY, SYGVKD. The CDR3 region is CAISEFTSAGGYTEAFC. The CDR3 nucleotides read TGTGCCATCAGTGAGTTCACCTCCGCGGGAGGTTACACTGAAGCTTTCTGT.

This clonotype occurred many times. The J gene is TRBJ1-1, the V gene TRBV20-1; D is perhaps TRBD1 (6 bases). Trimming took off 5 bases at V and 8 bases at J, with 9 bases between the two ends. The germline V gene has CDR1 DFQATT and CDR2 SNEGSKA (reference sequence). The CDR3 totals 10 residues. CDR3 region: CSAQDREAFF. The CDR3 coding sequence is TGCAGTGCTCAGGACAGAGAAGCTTTCTTT.

At least ten counts were recorded for this clonotype. This chain connects TRBV27 to TRBJ2-4; a weak D match, TRBD1 (5 bases). The CDR3 sequence is 14 residues long. Germline CDR1 reads MNHEY; CDR2 reads SMNVEV (reference sequence). With 2 bases removed from V and 2 bases from J, the gap between germline ends came to 7 bases. CDR3 sequence reads: CASSLQGTKNIQYF. In DNA form, the CDR3 reads TGTGCCAGCAGTTTACAGGGAACCAAAAACATTCAGTACTTC.

This clonotype occurred many times. This sequence joins TRBV9 and TRBJ1-5, with D unresolved. Germline-derived CDR1 and CDR2 are SGDLS and YYNGEE. The germline V and J ends were trimmed by 4 bases and 7 bases, with 12 bases remaining between them. This CDR3 has 13 residues. The CDR3 region is CASSSGFSQPQHF. Here the CDR3 DNA reads TGTGCCAGCAGCTCAGGCTTCTCCCAGCCCCAGCATTTT.

Concerning this clonotype itself: The junction departs from germline at one end; a sequencing error may be responsible. The rearrangement links TRBV12-3 or TRBV12-4 to TRBJ1-6; 7 bases fit TRBD1. CDR3 length equals 14 residues. This CDR3 is CASSPDRSNSTLNF. Here the CDR3 DNA reads TGTGCCAGCAGCCCGGACAGGTCGAATTCAACCCTCAACTTT.